Below, 9 T cell receptor beta chains from the same sample are listed, as sequenced in a study of glioma-infiltrating T cells after dendritic cell vaccination. Sequenced by immunoSEQ multiplex PCR; TCRdb stores in-frame clones only, minus some. This sample has around 67,000 clones, with approximately 81% found just once. The material sequenced was blood, taken before dendritic cell vaccination. These receptor sequences come from a human donor with glioblastoma.

This chain joins TRBV15 and TRBJ2-1; D remains unclear. CDR3 length: 13 amino acids. Germline V gene sequence: CDR1 LNHNV, CDR2 YYDKDF (reference sequence). Deletions cut 5 bases from V and 8 bases from J, with 13 bases between. CDR3 DNA: TGTGCCACCAGCTTAGAGGTTTCCTATGAGCAGTTCTTC. This sequence encodes CATSLEVSYEQFF.

The chain has TRBV12-5 and TRBJ1-5, with TRBD1 identical over 10 bases. The V gene's germline CDR1 is LGHNT and CDR2 FRNRAP. There are 13 residues in the CDR3. The trim removed 6 bases at V and 6 bases at J, leaving 2 bases unmatched. CDR3 protein: CASGWDRGQPQHF. In DNA, the CDR3 is TGTGCTAGTGGATGGGACAGGGGTCAGCCCCAGCATTTT.

This clone was recorded a few times. The chain links TRBV28 to TRBJ2-7, with 9 bases identical to TRBD1. Per germline, CDR1 MDHEN and CDR2 SYDVKM. The ends lost 6 bases at V and 5 bases at J; junction bases unmatched: 11. CDR3 length equals 15 residues. CDR3 sequence (DNA): TGTGCCAGCAGCCTAGAGGGACAGGGCGACCACGAGCAGTACTTC. It codes for CASSLEGQGDHEQYF.

This clone was seen only a few times. The genes are TRBV4-2 and TRBJ2-3; TRBD2 matches at 9 bases. The CDR3 totals 16 residues. From germline, CDR1 is LGHNA and CDR2 YNFKEQ. V dropped 5 bases and J dropped 5; count of bases not matched to a gene: 11. CDR3 in amino acids: CASSLSAGGPQDTQYF. The CDR3 coding sequence is TGTGCCAGCAGCTTGAGTGCGGGGGGGCCACAAGATACGCAGTATTTT.

The table lists this clone with a few counts. J is TRBJ2-1 and V is TRBV6-1; unclear D gene. CDR1 MNHNS and CDR2 SASEGT come from the germline V gene. The CDR3 totals 14 residues. V was pared by 8 bases and J by 0 bases, with 11 bases between. The CDR3 loop reads CASEELLSYNEQFF. CDR3 sequence (DNA): TGTGCCAGCGAGGAGCTCCTCTCCTACAATGAGCAGTTCTTC.

The V gene is TRBV7-2, the J gene TRBJ1-1; D is unresolved. The CDR3 length is 15 residues. The V and J ends lost 5 bases and 4 bases respectively, with 17 bases between them. Germline-derived CDR1 and CDR2 are SGHTA and FQGNSA. CDR3 sequence: CASSQNPGSGTEAFF. In DNA, the CDR3 is TGTGCCAGCAGCCAAAACCCGGGGAGCGGCACTGAAGCTTTCTTT.

This clone was seen just once. V and J are TRBV6-1 and TRBJ2-7; the match to TRBD2 covers 8 bases. Germline loops: CDR1 MNHNS, CDR2 SASEGT. The CDR3 has 13 amino acids. With 8 bases clipped from V and 3 bases from J, the junction kept 6 bases outside the gene matches. The CDR3 region has the DNA TGTGCCAGCCAAGCGGGGGTAAGCTACGAGCAGTACTTC. It yields the protein CASQAGVSYEQYF.

This chain uses TRBV7-9 with TRBJ1-4, with D tentatively TRBD1 (6 bases). The CDR3 runs 16 residues. The V gene's germline CDR1 is SEHNR and CDR2 FQNEAQ (reference sequence). V shed 5 bases and J shed 2 bases, with 15 bases lying between them. The CDR3 loop reads CASSTGTADTNEKLFF. CDR3 nucleotides: TGTGCCAGCAGCACAGGGACCGCGGACACTAATGAAAAACTGTTTTTT. Full variable domain (missing parts from reference TRBV7-9 and TRBJ1-4): DTGVSQNPRHKITKRGQNVTFRCDPISEHNRLYWYRQTLGQGPEFLTYFQNEAQLEKSRLLSDRFSAERPKGSFSTLEIQRTEQGDSAMYLCASSTGTADTNEKLFFGSGTQLSVL.

J is TRBJ2-7 and V is TRBV30; the D gene is possibly TRBD2 (5 bases). Germline assignment: CDR1 GTSNPN and CDR2 SVGIG (reference sequence). Trimming removed 7 bases from V and 5 bases from J, with 18 bases in between. The CDR3 totals 13 residues. CDR3 in DNA: TGTGCCTTTGCTCCGGGGTACAGCGACGAGCAGTACTTC. It is translated as CAFAPGYSDEQYF.